The T cell receptor beta chain described here comes from a study of post-analysis software for immune sequencing data. For the study at large: Included courses were relapsing-remitting and secondary progressive multiple sclerosis; progressive-relapsing multiple sclerosis was also included.

Trimming removed 1 base at V and 0 bases at J, with 14 bases between. Germline V gives CDR1 MGHRA, CDR2 YSYEKL. This CDR3 comprises 17 residues. TCR beta libraries were prepared from cDNA with unique molecular identifiers. Each CDR3 protein is one row after TCRdb ran MiXCR on the PCR reads. The sample shows about 570,000 distinct CDR3 sequences, roughly 34% of them seen only once. This clonotype was found a few times. As yet, its antigen is unknown. General study points: People with multiple sclerosis had a significantly lower normalized Chao1 diversity than controls did. Patients used about 5 TRBV segments, including TRBV5-6, TRBV5-1 and TRBV20-1, more often than controls.

The source of this sequence is a girl aged 2 to 17 with multiple sclerosis. This chain links TRBV4-1 with TRBJ2-3, with no clear D. Sequencing input: blood. The CDR3 here is CASSQVGPLESTDTQYF. CDR3 coding DNA: TGCGCCAGCAGCCAAGTGGGTCCCCTGGAGAGCACAGATACGCAGTATTTT.